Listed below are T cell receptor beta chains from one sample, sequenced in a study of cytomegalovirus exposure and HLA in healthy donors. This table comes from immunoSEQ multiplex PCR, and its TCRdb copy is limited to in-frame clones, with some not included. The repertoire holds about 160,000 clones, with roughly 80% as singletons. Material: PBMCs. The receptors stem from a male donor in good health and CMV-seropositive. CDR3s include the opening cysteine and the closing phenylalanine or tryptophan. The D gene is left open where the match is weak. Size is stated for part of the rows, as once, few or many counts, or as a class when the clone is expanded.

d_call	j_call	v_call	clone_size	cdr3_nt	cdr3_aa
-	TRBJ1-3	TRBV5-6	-	TGTGCCAGCAGCCGCCAAGTGTTTGCGGGGGGAAACACCATATATTTT	CASSRQVFAGGNTIYF
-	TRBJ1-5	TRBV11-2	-	TGTGCCAGCAGCTTAGGAAGGGGGCCCCAGCATTTT	CASSLGRGPQHF
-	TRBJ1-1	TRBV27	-	TGTGCCAGCAGTTTTTGGGGGGGTAGCACTGAAGCTTTCTTT	CASSFWGGSTEAFF
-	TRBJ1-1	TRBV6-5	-	TGTGCCAGCATGAGATACAACACTGAAGCTTTCTTT	CASMRYNTEAFF
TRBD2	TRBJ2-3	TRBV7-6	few	TGTGCCAGCAGCTTAATGGGCGGGAGTCCCTCAGATACGCAGTATTTT	CASSLMGGSPSDTQYF
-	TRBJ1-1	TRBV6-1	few	TGTGCCAGCAGTTATCAAGCGAACACTGAAGCTTTCTTT	CASSYQANTEAFF
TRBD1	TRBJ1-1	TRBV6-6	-	TGTGCCAGCAGTTACTCGCAGGGGGCTGAAGCTTTCTTT	CASSYSQGAEAFF
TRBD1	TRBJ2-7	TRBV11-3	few	TGTGCCAGCAGCTTAGAGAGGGGGCAAGGGAACTACGAGCAGTACTTC	CASSLERGQGNYEQYF
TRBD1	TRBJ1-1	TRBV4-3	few	TGCGCCAGCAGCCATGACCGGACAGGGCTTAAAGCTTTCTTT	CASSHDRTGLKAFF
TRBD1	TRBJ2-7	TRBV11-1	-	TGTGCCAGCAGCTTAAGACAGGGGGCCTCCTACGAGCAGTACTTC	CASSLRQGASYEQYF
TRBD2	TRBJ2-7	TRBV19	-	TGTGCCAGTAGGTCATTTAGCGGGGGGTCGGCGGAGCAGTACTTC	CASRSFSGGSAEQYF
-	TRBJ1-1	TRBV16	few	TGTGCCAGCAGCCAAGGCCCGGGGGACACTGAAGCTTTCTTT	CASSQGPGDTEAFF
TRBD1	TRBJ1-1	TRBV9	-	TGTGCCAGCAGCGTAGCCCCGGCAGGGGGTATGGACACTGAAGCTTTCTTT	CASSVAPAGGMDTEAFF
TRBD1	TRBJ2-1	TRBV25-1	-	TGTGCCAGCACCCGGGACAGGGAGAATGAGCAGTTCTTC	CASTRDRENEQFF
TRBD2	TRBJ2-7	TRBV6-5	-	TGTGCCAGCAGGAGACTAGCGGGGAGCTACGAGCAGTACTTC	CASRRLAGSYEQYF